This TCR beta chain was observed in a study of cytomegalovirus exposure and HLA in healthy donors. Study-wide points: Cytomegalovirus association was assigned to about 150 TCR beta chains. One later analysis reportedly identified an Asian-associated ancestry cluster that showed fewer N-insertions than the approximately 600-donor mean. Researchers reportedly found TCR beta sequences accurately predicted most subjects' HLA-A and HLA-B alleles. A later analysis found TCR association rates differed by HLA locus, highest for DRB1 and lowest for HLA-C.

The sample holds one count of this clone. The antigen is undetermined. There are 16 residues in the CDR3. Germline V lookup: CDR1 SGDLS, CDR2 YYNGEE. Trimming took 0 bases from V and 0 from J, leaving 13 bases between them. Primers included in the PCR were 60 Vbeta and 13 Jbeta primers. The table came from immunoSEQ multiplex PCR; TCRdb's copy has only in-frame clones and leaves some out. The sample lists roughly 150,000 clones; under 85% were seen once. The J gene is TRBJ2-7, the V gene TRBV9; D possibly corresponds to TRBD1 (5 bases). This receptor was identified in a man aged 45-65 years in good health and CMV-seropositive. Sequenced: PBMCs. For the CDR3, the DNA is TGTGCCAGCAGCGTAGCTGGGCAGGGAAGCTCCTACGAGCAGTACTTC. Translating it yields CASSVAGQGSSYEQYF.